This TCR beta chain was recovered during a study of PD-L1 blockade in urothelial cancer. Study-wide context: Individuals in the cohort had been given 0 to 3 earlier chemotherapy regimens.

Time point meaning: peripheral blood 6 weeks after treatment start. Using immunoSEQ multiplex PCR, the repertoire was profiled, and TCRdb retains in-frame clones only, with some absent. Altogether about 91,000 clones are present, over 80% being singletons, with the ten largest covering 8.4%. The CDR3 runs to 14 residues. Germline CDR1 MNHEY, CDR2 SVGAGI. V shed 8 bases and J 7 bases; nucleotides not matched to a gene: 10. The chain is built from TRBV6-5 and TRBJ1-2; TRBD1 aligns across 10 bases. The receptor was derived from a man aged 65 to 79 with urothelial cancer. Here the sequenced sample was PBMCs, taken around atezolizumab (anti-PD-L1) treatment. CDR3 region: CASGGQGMKSGYTF. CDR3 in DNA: TGTGCCAGCGGGGGACAGGGGATGAAATCTGGCTACACCTTC.